The 14 T cell receptor beta chains below were found in one sample sequenced in a study of T-cell memory formation after mild COVID-19. One entry per CDR3 protein, called by TCRdb with MiXCR from the 5' RACE reads. The sample has 450,000 to 650,000 distinct CDR3 sequences, about 20% seen once. The specimen was PBMCs or a T cell subset sorted from them (not recorded which). These receptors all come from an adult woman who had mild COVID-19 (a few samples of this study predate the infection). Cell type and time point are not known.

The CDR3 here is CASSSGQDTQETQYF. The CDR3 DNA is TGTGCCAGCAGCTCAGGACAGGACACTCAAGAGACCCAGTACTTC. The rearrangement uses TRBV5-8 and TRBJ2-5; 7 nucleotides agree with TRBD1. The germline CDR1 and CDR2 sequences are SGHTS and YDEGEE. J was trimmed by 2 bases and V by 3 bases; bases with no gene match: 7. This CDR3 has 15 amino acids.

The V and J genes are TRBV4-2 and TRBJ2-3; the D gene is possibly TRBD1 (5 bases). V lost 0 bases and J lost 2, with 15 bases in between. Germline V gene lookup returns CDR1 LGHNA and CDR2 YNFKEQ. CDR3 length: 17 amino acids. In DNA, the CDR3 is TGTGCCAGCAGCCAAGAAGTAGGGCAGGGCCCCACAGATACGCAGTATTTT. Residues: CASSQEVGQGPTDTQYF.

CDR3 nucleotides: TGCAGTGCTAGAGATTCCGGGACACCTGCCTACGAGCAGTACTTC. Its translation is CSARDSGTPAYEQYF. The chain uses TRBV20-1 and TRBJ2-7, with D possibly being TRBD1 (6 bases). The V gene lost 0 bases and the J gene lost 2 bases, with 14 bases spanning the gap. Germline lookup yields CDR1 DFQATT and CDR2 SNEGSKA (reference sequence). The CDR3 spans 15 residues.

This clonotype was observed a handful of times. V usage is TRBV4-2 and J usage is TRBJ2-7, with TRBD2 identical over 9 bases. Trimming cost V 0 bases and J 3 bases; bases outside gene matches: 3. CDR1 and CDR2 from the germline V gene are LGHNA and YNFKEQ. The CDR3 has 15 amino acids. The CDR3 protein is CASSQDLAGLYEQYF. DNA for the CDR3: TGTGCCAGCAGCCAAGATCTAGCGGGGCTCTACGAGCAGTACTTC.

This clonotype has more than one count but fewer than ten. This chain connects TRBV25-1 to TRBJ2-7; D could derive from TRBD1 or TRBD2 (5 bases each). Germline CDR1 MGHDK, CDR2 SYGVNS. Trimming stripped 5 bases from V and 4 bases from J, with 21 bases between. The CDR3 consists of 16 residues. The CDR3, as DNA: TGTGCCAGCAGTCGAGTGATGCCGGGACCGAAGTACGAGCAGTACTTC. It encodes CASSRVMPGPKYEQYF.

This chain connects TRBV12-3 or TRBV12-4 to TRBJ1-1, with D perhaps matching TRBD1 (5 bases). The length of the CDR3 is 12 residues. V was pared by 5 bases and J by 8 bases, with 12 bases between. CDR3 protein: CASSLGGVEAFF. Here the CDR3 DNA reads TGTGCCAGCAGTCTGGGAGGGGTGGAAGCTTTCTTT.

This clonotype was counted between two and nine times. This rearrangement joins TRBV20-1 to TRBJ1-5, with D possibly being TRBD1 (6 bases). The CDR3 is 14 residues long. Trimming pared 3 bases from V and 7 bases from J, leaving 16 bases between. From germline, CDR1 is DFQATT and CDR2 SNEGSKA (reference sequence). The CDR3 sequence is CSASRGADPQPQHF. CDR3 DNA sequence: TGCAGTGCTAGCCGGGGGGCCGACCCCCAGCCCCAGCATTTT.

This chain connects TRBV30 to TRBJ2-1, with TRBD2 matching over 9 bases. CDR3 length: 15 residues. The germline V gene has CDR1 GTSNPN and CDR2 SVGIG (reference sequence). Unmatched junction bases numbered 9, after V lost 3 bases and J lost 6 bases. CDR3 sequence reads: CAWSREVAGVNEQFF. CDR3 in DNA: TGTGCCTGGAGCCGGGAGGTAGCGGGAGTCAATGAGCAGTTCTTC.

The sample holds a few counts of this clonotype. The gene calls are TRBV20-1 and TRBJ2-7, with TRBD1 as a possible D gene (6 bases). In germline, CDR1 is DFQATT, CDR2 SNEGSKA (reference sequence). With 5 bases removed from V and 6 bases from J, the gap between germline ends came to 20 bases. This CDR3 is 14 amino acids long. The CDR3 DNA reads as TGCAGTGCTCCTACTCCTACAACAGGGCCCGAGCAGTACTTC. It translates to CSAPTPTTGPEQYF.

This rearrangement joins TRBV19 to TRBJ2-3; 9 nucleotides match TRBD2. Germline loops: CDR1 LNHDA, CDR2 SQIVND (reference sequence). The V and J ends lost 3 bases and 4 bases, in that order; junction bases with no gene match: 11. The CDR3 contains 17 residues. CDR3 in amino acids: CASSMQLLAGVADTQYF. The CDR3 region has the DNA TGTGCCAGTAGTATGCAGCTGTTAGCGGGAGTCGCAGATACGCAGTATTTT.

CDR3 in DNA: TGTGCCAGCTCACCATTGGCAGGGGGCTCCTCACTAGCCAAAAACATTCAGTACTTC. As protein: CASSPLAGGSSLAKNIQYF. The chain recombines TRBV18 with TRBJ2-4; 8 positions match TRBD1. The CDR3 contains 19 residues. V shed 2 bases, J shed 0 bases, and the junction held 12 bases outside the gene matches. CDR1 and CDR2 from the germline V gene are KGHSH and LQKENI.

This clonotype was counted many times. This chain connects TRBV7-9 to TRBJ1-1; the D is unclear. The CDR3 is 14 amino acids. CDR1 is SEHNR, CDR2 FQNEAQ, per germline (reference sequence). V was pared by 1 base and J by 4 bases, with 10 bases between. The CDR3 sequence is CASSLGGGSTEAFF. The CDR3 region has the DNA TGTGCCAGCAGCTTAGGCGGTGGGAGCACTGAAGCTTTCTTT.

In this sample, this clonotype turned up a few times. The chain joins TRBV7-6 to TRBJ1-5, with D maybe TRBD1 (6 bases). The CDR3 runs 15 residues. CDR1 is SGHVS and CDR2 is FNYEAQ in the germline V gene. Trimming pared 3 bases from V and 2 bases from J, leaving 11 bases between. The DNA of the CDR3 is TGTGCCAGCAGCTTGGGGGCTTGGGGCAATCAGCCCCAGCATTTT. The encoded protein is CASSLGAWGNQPQHF.

This clonotype was detected a few times. V and J are TRBV12-3 or TRBV12-4 and TRBJ2-3; no definite D call. V dropped 6 bases and J dropped 2 bases, with 9 bases sitting between them. The CDR3 covers 13 residues. In DNA, the CDR3 is TGTGCCAGCAGCGACGGGTTCACAGATACGCAGTATTTT. Translation gives CASSDGFTDTQYF.